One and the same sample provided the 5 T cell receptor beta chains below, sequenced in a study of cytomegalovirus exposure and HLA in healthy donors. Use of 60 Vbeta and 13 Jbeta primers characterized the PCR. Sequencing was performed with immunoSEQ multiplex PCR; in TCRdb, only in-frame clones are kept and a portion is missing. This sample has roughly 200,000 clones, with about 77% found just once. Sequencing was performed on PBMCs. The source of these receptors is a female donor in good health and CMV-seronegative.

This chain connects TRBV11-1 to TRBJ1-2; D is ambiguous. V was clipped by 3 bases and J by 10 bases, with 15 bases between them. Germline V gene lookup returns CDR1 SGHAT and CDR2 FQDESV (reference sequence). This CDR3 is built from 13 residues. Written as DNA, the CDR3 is TGTGCCAGCAGCTTGAGCAATACAGAGAACTACACCTTC. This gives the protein CASSLSNTENYTF. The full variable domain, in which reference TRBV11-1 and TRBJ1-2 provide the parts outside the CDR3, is EAEVAQSPRYKITEKSQAVAFWCDPISGHATLYWYRQILGQGPELLVQFQDESVVDDSQLPKDRFSAERLKGVDSTLKIQPAELGDSAMYLCASSLSNTENYTFGSGTRLTVV.

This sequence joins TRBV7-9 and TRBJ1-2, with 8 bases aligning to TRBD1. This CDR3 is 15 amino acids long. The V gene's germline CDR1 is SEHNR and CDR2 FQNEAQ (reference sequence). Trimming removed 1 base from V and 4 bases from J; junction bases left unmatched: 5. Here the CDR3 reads CASSLGGQGVYGYTF. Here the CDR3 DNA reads TGTGCCAGCAGCTTAGGTGGACAGGGAGTCTATGGCTACACCTTC. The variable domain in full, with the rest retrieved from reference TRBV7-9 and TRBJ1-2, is DTGVSQNPRHKITKRGQNVTFRCDPISEHNRLYWYRQTLGQGPEFLTYFQNEAQLEKSRLLSDRFSAERPKGSFSTLEIQRTEQGDSAMYLCASSLGGQGVYGYTFGSGTRLTVV.

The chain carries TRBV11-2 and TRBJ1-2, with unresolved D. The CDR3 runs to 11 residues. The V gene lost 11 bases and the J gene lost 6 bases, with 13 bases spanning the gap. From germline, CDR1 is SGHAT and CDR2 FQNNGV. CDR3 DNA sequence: TGTGCCGTTCTTTCGGGGAATGGCTACACCTTC. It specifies CAVLSGNGYTF. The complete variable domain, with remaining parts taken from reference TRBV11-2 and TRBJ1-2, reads EAGVAQSPRYKIIEKRQSVAFWCNPISGHATLYWYQQILGQGPKLLIQFQNNGVVDDSQLPKDRFSAERLKGVDSTLKIQPAKLEDSAVYLCAVLSGNGYTFGSGTRLTVV.

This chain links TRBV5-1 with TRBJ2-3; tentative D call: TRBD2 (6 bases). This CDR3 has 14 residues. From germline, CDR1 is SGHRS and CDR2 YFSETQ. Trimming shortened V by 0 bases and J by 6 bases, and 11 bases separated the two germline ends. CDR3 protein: CASSLAGGADTQYF. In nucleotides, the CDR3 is TGCGCCAGCAGCTTGGCTGGCGGGGCGGATACGCAGTATTTT.

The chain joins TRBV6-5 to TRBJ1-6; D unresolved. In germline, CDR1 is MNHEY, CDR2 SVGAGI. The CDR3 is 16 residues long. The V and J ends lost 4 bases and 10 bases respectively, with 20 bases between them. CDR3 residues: CASSFSAPPAGSPLHF. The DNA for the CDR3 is TGTGCCAGCAGTTTCTCAGCCCCACCCGCGGGGTCACCCCTCCACTTT.